Listed here are 6 T cell receptor beta chains from one sample, sequenced in a study of shared clonotypes between healthy human individuals. Clones were sequenced by immunoSEQ multiplex PCR, and TCRdb holds only the in-frame ones, with some missing. The sample consists of about 2.3 million clones, around 93% of them appearing once. Sequenced material: naive CD4+ T cells from PBMCs. Subset defined: CD45RA+ positively selected. Receptors originate from a man between 18 and 35 years old in good health. Some clones in this sample may be carry-over from other donors' samples.

V usage is TRBV28 and J usage is TRBJ2-2; 7 bases map to TRBD2. Germline-derived CDR1 and CDR2 are MDHEN and SYDVKM. Trimming removed 6 bases from V and 6 bases from J; junction bases left unmatched: 10. The CDR3 has 15 amino acids. The CDR3 region is CASSPSVGGAGELFF. In DNA form, the CDR3 reads TGTGCCAGCAGCCCATCTGTGGGGGGGGCCGGGGAGCTGTTTTTT.

This chain connects TRBV30 to TRBJ1-6, with 7 positions matching TRBD1. V lost 1 base and J lost 10; bases outside the gene matches: 19. Germline CDR1 is GTSNPN and CDR2 is SVGIG (reference sequence). The CDR3 is 18 residues long. The CDR3: CAWSARPRTGTVNSPLHF. In nucleotides, the CDR3 is TGTGCCTGGAGTGCCAGACCGAGGACGGGGACAGTCAACTCACCCCTCCACTTT. The variable domain in full, completed from reference TRBV30 and TRBJ1-6, reads SQTIHQWPATLVQPVGSPLSLECTVEGTSNPNLYWYRQAAGRGLQLLFYSVGIGQISSEVPQNLSASRPQDRQFILSSKKLLLSDSGFYLCAWSARPRTGTVNSPLHFGNGTRLTVT.

This clone was recorded once. The chain combines TRBV7-2 with TRBJ2-3; 7 positions agree with TRBD2. From germline, CDR1 is SGHTA and CDR2 FQGNSA. The CDR3 is 15 amino acids. With 7 bases clipped from V and 3 bases from J, the junction kept 10 bases outside the gene matches. The CDR3 sequence: CASTRMGGPTDTQYF. CDR3 DNA sequence: TGTGCCAGCACCCGAATGGGAGGGCCTACAGATACGCAGTATTTT.

Concerning this clone itself: Other DNA sequences in this sample translate to the same CDR3. The chain carries TRBV7-9 and TRBJ1-1; D not certain. The V end was cut by 4 bases, the J end by 1 base, with 13 bases between. Germline-derived CDR1 and CDR2 are SEHNR and FQNEAQ (reference sequence). This CDR3 region has 15 residues. For the CDR3, the DNA is TGTGCCAGCAGCTCCGACCACAGAGGGAACACTGAAGCTTTCTTT. Its protein product is CASSSDHRGNTEAFF.

This chain connects TRBV11-2 to TRBJ1-2; no clear D. This CDR3 has 14 amino acids. Germline V CDR1 and CDR2: SGHAT, FQNNGV. V was trimmed by 1 base and J by 8 bases, leaving 14 bases between them. For the CDR3, the DNA is TGTGCCAGCAGCTTAGTTAACCGGGAGTCGGGCTACACCTTC. This translates into CASSLVNRESGYTF.

The chain is built from TRBV14 and TRBJ2-7, with 10 bases fitting TRBD2. Germline CDR1 is SGHDN and CDR2 is FVKESK. This CDR3 has 16 amino acids. J lost 2 bases, V lost 5 bases, and 9 bases had no gene match. In DNA form, the CDR3 reads TGTGCCAGCAGCAACCTGGGGCTAGCGGGAGCCTACGAGCAGTACTTC. Translating it yields CASSNLGLAGAYEQYF.